This is a list of T cell receptor beta chains from one sample in a study of T-cell reconstitution after alpha-beta-depleted transplantation in children. TCRdb analysed the PCR reads with MiXCR anew, one entry per CDR3 protein. The data hold around 200,000 distinct CDR3 sequences, with under 8.5% observed a single time. This specimen was PBMCs, mostly from graft donor cells, taken 360 days after TCRalphabeta/CD19-depleted stem cell transplant. These receptors originate from a male patient aged 2 to 9 who had a stem cell transplant for acute myeloid leukemia, so the T cells may come from the graft donor. CDR3s include the opening cysteine and the closing phenylalanine or tryptophan. A D gene is named only where the DNA matches it firmly. Size values are once, few and many counts, or a class for expanded clones, and some rows have none.

CASNPSGANTGELFF	TGTGCCAGCAACCCGAGCGGGGCGAACACCGGGGAGCTGTTTTTT	TRBV12-3/TRBV12-4	NA	TRBJ2-2	TRBD2
CASSRTGGVETQYF	TGTGCCAGCAGTCGTACCGGGGGCGTAGAGACCCAGTACTTC	TRBV6-1	many	TRBJ2-5	NA
CASTILSFRTDTQYF	TGTGCCAGCACCATACTTTCTTTCCGCACAGATACGCAGTATTTT	TRBV12-3/TRBV12-4	once	TRBJ2-3	NA
CSAQPAYNEQFF	TGCAGCGCCCAGCCTGCCTACAATGAGCAGTTCTTC	TRBV29-1	many	TRBJ2-1	NA
CASSLGSGTGVPGNTIYF	TGTGCCAGCAGCTTAGGTTCTGGGACAGGGGTTCCTGGAAACACCATATATTTT	TRBV11-2	few	TRBJ1-3	TRBD1
CASSPVGLAGYNEQFF	TGTGCCAGCAGCCCGGTGGGACTAGCGGGATACAATGAGCAGTTCTTC	TRBV5-6	few	TRBJ2-1	TRBD2
CSVDPLNSPITDTQYF	TGCAGCGTTGACCCGTTGAATTCGCCGATCACAGATACGCAGTATTTT	TRBV29-1	many	TRBJ2-3	NA
CASSLGPADAQETQYF	TGTGCCAGCAGCTTGGGCCCGGCGGACGCTCAAGAGACCCAGTACTTC	TRBV5-6	NA	TRBJ2-5	NA
CASSYVKAHGYTF	TGTGCCAGCAGTTACGTCAAAGCGCATGGCTACACCTTC	TRBV6-5	many	TRBJ1-2	NA
CASSPVGRYTGELFF	TGTGCCAGCTCACCGGTCGGGCGGTACACCGGGGAGCTGTTTTTT	TRBV18	NA	TRBJ2-2	NA
CASSATSGVTNEQFF	TGTGCCAGCAGCGCGACTAGCGGGGTCACCAATGAGCAGTTCTTC	TRBV7-2	NA	TRBJ2-1	TRBD2
CSASPSGDFTQYF	TGCAGTGCTAGTCCTAGCGGGGATTTCACCCAGTACTTC	TRBV20-1	few	TRBJ2-5	TRBD2
CSARERDGTQYF	TGCAGTGCTAGAGAAAGGGACGGGACCCAGTACTTC	TRBV20-1	few	TRBJ2-5	NA
CASSAEYTGELFF	TGTGCCAGCAGTGCTGAGTACACCGGGGAGCTGTTTTTT	TRBV2	many	TRBJ2-2	NA
CASSQDSRPAGGKLFF	TGTGCCAGCAGCCAGGACTCCCGCCCGGCAGGTGGAAAACTGTTTTTT	TRBV4-2	NA	TRBJ1-4	NA
CASSTGLAGRTDTQYF	TGTGCCAGCAGTACGGGACTAGCGGGCCGCACAGATACGCAGTATTTT	TRBV3-1	few	TRBJ2-3	TRBD2
CATSRFSGLADEQFF	TGTGCCACCAGCAGATTCTCGGGGCTAGCAGATGAGCAGTTCTTC	TRBV15	few	TRBJ2-1	NA